This T cell receptor (beta chain) emerged from a study of low-dose radiotherapy and immunotherapy resistance in tumors. Germline CDR1 is DFQATT and CDR2 is SNEGSKA (reference sequence). The CDR3 extends over 15 amino acids. V was pared by 2 bases and J by 10 bases, with 13 bases of the junction left unmatched. Time point given: before trial treatment. With respect to this clonotype: A single base separates this from a much larger clone, so it may be a read error.

cDNA synthesis used a TRAV/TRBV-specific primer set for both chains. With a constant-region primer and a V-primer adapter, TCRs were subjected to 20 PCR cycles of amplification. One entry per CDR3 protein results from TCRdb running MiXCR on the reads. The table shows tens of thousands of distinct CDR3 sequences, with roughly a tenth occurring only once. The TCR comes from a male donor with prostate cancer. The genes are TRBV20-1 and TRBJ2-1; 8 bases map to TRBD2. Here the sequenced sample was PBMCs, taken before treatment. The CDR3, as DNA: TGCAGTGCTAGAATGGGCGGGGGGAGCTCCTACGAGCAGTTCTTC. Translated: CSARMGGGSSYEQFF.